This record looks at one T cell receptor (beta chain) sequence and its context. The antigen is unknown. Trimming took 6 bases from V and 4 from J; bases not matched to a gene: 8. This CDR3 spans 15 amino acids. Germline lookup yields CDR1 KGHSH and CDR2 LQKENI. The time point is: week 35, safety follow-up. Every single dose of the vaccine, 300 ug of mutant IDH1 20-mer peptide, came with topical imiquimod. This specimen belongs to a study of a mutant IDH1 vaccine in newly diagnosed glioma. Generated by immunoSEQ multiplex PCR, the TCRdb table keeps only in-frame clones and is missing some. This sample yields about 32,000 clones, of which approximately 79% are seen a single time; about 10% belongs to the top ten.

This chain links TRBV18 with TRBJ1-4; 7 positions match TRBD1. The input for sequencing was PBMCs, taken from a glioma patient whose treatment included an IDH1 peptide vaccine. The sequence was obtained from a woman aged 30 to 39 with glioma. Some clones in this sample may be carry-over from other donors' samples. CDR3 residues: CASSRKGAINEKLFF. The CDR3 coding sequence is TGTGCCAGCTCCCGGAAGGGGGCCATTAATGAAAAACTGTTTTTT.